Included here is one T cell receptor beta chain sequence, with context. Authors' processing steps: Counts of nucleated cells, estimated from reference gene primer amplification, were obtained. Generated by immunoSEQ multiplex PCR, the TCRdb table keeps only in-frame clones and is missing some. The DNA was the basis for D and trimming; V, J and clone size are from that table. The sample has 60,000 or so clones; about 90% are singletons. Germline values: CDR1 SGHRS, CDR2 YFSETQ. This CDR3 region has 15 residues. Trimming took off 0 bases at V and 7 bases at J, with 17 bases between the two ends. The sample belongs to a study of blood T cell repertoires in COVID-19.

The sample taken for sequencing was peripheral blood. The receptor was derived from a human donor with active COVID-19. The donor label of this sample is uncertain. The rearrangement links TRBV5-1 to TRBJ2-7; D is perhaps TRBD2 (5 bases). The DNA of the CDR3 is TGCGCCAGCAGCTTGGATCGTTCCGGGGTGGGAGAGCAGTACTTC. Residues: CASSLDRSGVGEQYF.